Sequencing of this T cell receptor (beta chain) was carried out in a study of cytomegalovirus exposure and HLA in healthy donors. Study-level results: Reports showed the classifier diagnosing cytomegalovirus status with high specificity and sensitivity. Overall, around 150 TCR beta chains were annotated as cytomegalovirus-associated. Analyses of presence and absence presupposed an approximately uniform sequencing depth across donors. In a later analysis, TCR association rates varied by HLA locus: DRB1 most, HLA-C fewest.

Trimming cost V 6 bases and J 2 bases, with 10 bases left between them. Germline values: CDR1 SGHTA, CDR2 FQGNSA. The CDR3 covers 13 residues. PCR primers comprised 60 Vbeta and 13 Jbeta primers. TCRdb's table, derived via immunoSEQ multiplex PCR, lists solely in-frame clones and lacks some. The sample has 55,000 to 70,000 clones; approximately 63% are singletons. Note on this clone: The antigen is unknown.

The source of this sequence is a woman aged 60-75 years in good health and CMV-seropositive. The material sequenced was PBMCs. The chain has TRBV7-2 and TRBJ1-1, with D hard to call. The CDR3 DNA sequence: TGTGCCAGCAGTTCCACACCTAACACTGAAGCTTTCTTT. Translating it yields CASSSTPNTEAFF.